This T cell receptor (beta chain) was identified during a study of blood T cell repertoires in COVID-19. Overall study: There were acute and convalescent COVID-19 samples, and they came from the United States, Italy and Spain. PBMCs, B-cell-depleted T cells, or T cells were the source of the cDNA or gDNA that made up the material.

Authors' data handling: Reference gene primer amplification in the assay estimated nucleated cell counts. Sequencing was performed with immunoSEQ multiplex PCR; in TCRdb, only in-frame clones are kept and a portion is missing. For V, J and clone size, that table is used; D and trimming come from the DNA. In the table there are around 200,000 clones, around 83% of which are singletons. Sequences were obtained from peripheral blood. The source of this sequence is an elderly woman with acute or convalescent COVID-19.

The CDR3 DNA follows: TGTGCCAGTCACCAGCGCGCTAGCACAGATACGCAGTATTTT. Its translation is CASHQRASTDTQYF. The gene calls are TRBV19 and TRBJ2-3; D gene uncertain. The germline V gene has CDR1 LNHDA and CDR2 SQIVND (reference sequence). There are 14 residues in the CDR3. Trimming pared 8 bases from V and 0 bases from J, leaving 12 bases between.